A selection of T cell receptor beta chains follows, all from one sample in a study of blood T cells in healthy people across ages. TCRdb ran MiXCR on the 5' RACE reads and lists one entry per CDR3 protein. This sample has almost 1 million distinct CDR3 sequences, with 45% to 60% found just once. Sequencing input: blood. These receptors originate from a woman aged 60-70 years in good health. CDR3s include the opening cysteine and the closing phenylalanine or tryptophan. The D gene is left open where the match is weak. Clone size is shown for a subset of rows, as once, few, many or a class of expanded clone.

d_call: TRBD1
v_call: TRBV20-1
clone_size: NA
j_call: TRBJ2-7
cdr3_aa: CSARERGQGTYEQYF
cdr3_nt: TGCAGTGCTCGGGAGCGGGGACAGGGGACCTACGAGCAGTACTTC

d_call: TRBD2
v_call: TRBV12-3/TRBV12-4
clone_size: NA
j_call: TRBJ2-4
cdr3_aa: CASSTIAPGTSGAELAKNIQYF
cdr3_nt: TGTGCCAGCAGTACGATTGCCCCGGGGACTAGCGGGGCCGAACTAGCCAAAAACATTCAGTACTTC

d_call: NA
v_call: TRBV5-1
clone_size: once
j_call: TRBJ2-6
cdr3_aa: CASSAYSGANVLTF
cdr3_nt: TGCGCCAGCAGCGCCTACTCTGGGGCCAACGTCCTGACTTTC

d_call: NA
v_call: TRBV7-3
clone_size: NA
j_call: TRBJ2-3
cdr3_aa: CASSLRRQGSTDTQYF
cdr3_nt: TGTGCCAGCAGCTTAAGGAGGCAGGGTAGCACAGATACGCAGTATTTT

d_call: NA
v_call: TRBV5-6
clone_size: NA
j_call: TRBJ1-1
cdr3_aa: CASSLVAGETEAFF
cdr3_nt: TGTGCCAGCAGCTTGGTGGCAGGTGAAACTGAAGCTTTCTTT

d_call: TRBD1
v_call: TRBV10-1
clone_size: NA
j_call: TRBJ2-3
cdr3_aa: CASSWDRYTDTQYF
cdr3_nt: TGCGCCAGCAGCTGGGACAGATACACAGATACGCAGTATTTT

d_call: NA
v_call: TRBV29-1
clone_size: few
j_call: TRBJ2-7
cdr3_aa: CSVERGSYEQYF
cdr3_nt: TGCAGCGTTGAGAGGGGCTCCTACGAGCAGTACTTC

d_call: NA
v_call: TRBV6-6
clone_size: many
j_call: TRBJ2-1
cdr3_aa: CASSYRGEQFF
cdr3_nt: TGTGCCAGCAGTTACCGCGGGGAGCAGTTCTTC

d_call: NA
v_call: TRBV5-1
clone_size: NA
j_call: TRBJ2-7
cdr3_aa: CASRLVEGSSYEQYF
cdr3_nt: TGCGCCAGCAGGTTAGTCGAGGGGAGCTCCTACGAGCAGTACTTC

d_call: TRBD2
v_call: TRBV10-3
clone_size: NA
j_call: TRBJ2-7
cdr3_aa: CAISELRGSGRARGSSYEQYF
cdr3_nt: TGTGCCATCAGTGAGCTCAGGGGTAGCGGGAGGGCAAGGGGCAGCTCCTACGAGCAGTACTTC

d_call: NA
v_call: TRBV20-1
clone_size: few
j_call: TRBJ2-7
cdr3_aa: CSVRIRREQYF
cdr3_nt: TGCAGTGTTAGGATCCGACGCGAGCAGTACTTC

d_call: NA
v_call: TRBV6-5
clone_size: NA
j_call: TRBJ1-5
cdr3_aa: CASSPGDSVRPQHF
cdr3_nt: TGTGCCAGCAGCCCAGGAGACTCGGTTCGCCCCCAGCATTTT

d_call: NA
v_call: TRBV29-1
clone_size: few
j_call: TRBJ2-1
cdr3_aa: CSGLRWDEQFF
cdr3_nt: TGCAGCGGCCTGCGTTGGGATGAGCAGTTCTTC

d_call: TRBD2
v_call: TRBV20-1
clone_size: few
j_call: TRBJ2-1
cdr3_aa: CSARDPSGKSRLAYNEQFF
cdr3_nt: TGCAGTGCTAGAGATCCTAGCGGGAAATCCCGATTAGCCTACAATGAGCAGTTCTTC

d_call: NA
v_call: TRBV27
clone_size: few
j_call: TRBJ2-7
cdr3_aa: CASSSLGAAIEQYF
cdr3_nt: TGTGCCAGCAGTTCCCTCGGGGCGGCCATAGAGCAGTACTTC

d_call: NA
v_call: TRBV6-6
clone_size: NA
j_call: TRBJ1-2
cdr3_aa: CASTTRGSGGYTF
cdr3_nt: TGTGCCAGCACTACAAGGGGCTCGGGCGGCTACACCTTC

d_call: NA
v_call: TRBV7-2
clone_size: few
j_call: TRBJ2-6
cdr3_aa: CASSFPTGANVLTF
cdr3_nt: TGTGCCAGCAGCTTTCCCACTGGGGCCAACGTCCTGACTTTC

d_call: TRBD1
v_call: TRBV3-1
clone_size: NA
j_call: TRBJ2-7
cdr3_aa: CASSQDRPGTQYF
cdr3_nt: TGTGCCAGCAGCCAGGACAGGCCCGGAACCCAGTACTTC

d_call: TRBD1
v_call: TRBV7-9
clone_size: NA
j_call: TRBJ2-7
cdr3_aa: CASSRGTGLTTIPHEQYF
cdr3_nt: TGTGCCAGCAGCCGAGGGACAGGGCTCACGACTATACCCCACGAGCAGTACTTC

d_call: NA
v_call: TRBV29-1
clone_size: many
j_call: TRBJ1-2
cdr3_aa: CSVEDRGGLYGYTF
cdr3_nt: TGCAGCGTTGAAGACCGCGGAGGGCTCTATGGCTACACCTTC

d_call: NA
v_call: TRBV28
clone_size: few
j_call: TRBJ2-7
cdr3_aa: CASSLALRALSSYEQYF
cdr3_nt: TGTGCCAGCAGTTTAGCCCTTAGGGCCTTGAGCTCCTACGAGCAGTACTTC

d_call: TRBD1
v_call: TRBV6-1
clone_size: few
j_call: TRBJ1-2
cdr3_aa: CASGLTGYTNYGYTF
cdr3_nt: TGTGCCAGCGGCCTGACAGGGTACACTAACTATGGCTACACCTTC

d_call: TRBD1
v_call: TRBV24-1
clone_size: few
j_call: TRBJ2-5
cdr3_aa: CATSEGTGIKETQYF
cdr3_nt: TGTGCCACCAGTGAAGGGACAGGGATTAAAGAGACCCAGTACTTC

d_call: TRBD1
v_call: TRBV20-1
clone_size: NA
j_call: TRBJ2-5
cdr3_aa: CSARVETGPYGQYF
cdr3_nt: TGCAGTGCTAGAGTCGAGACAGGGCCTTACGGGCAGTACTTC

d_call: NA
v_call: TRBV4-1
clone_size: NA
j_call: TRBJ2-1
cdr3_aa: CASSLAEGAFNEQFF
cdr3_nt: TGCGCCAGCAGCCTAGCGGAGGGTGCCTTCAATGAGCAGTTCTTC

d_call: TRBD2
v_call: TRBV27
clone_size: NA
j_call: TRBJ2-3
cdr3_aa: CASSYLAGAPTDTQYF
cdr3_nt: TGTGCCAGCAGTTACCTAGCGGGGGCCCCCACAGATACGCAGTATTTT

d_call: NA
v_call: TRBV7-2
clone_size: NA
j_call: TRBJ1-6
cdr3_aa: CASSHGPSRGSPLHF
cdr3_nt: TGTGCCAGCAGCCATGGACCCAGCAGGGGTTCACCCCTCCACTTT

d_call: TRBD1
v_call: TRBV7-9
clone_size: NA
j_call: TRBJ1-2
cdr3_aa: CASSPWMDRGGGYTF
cdr3_nt: TGTGCCAGCAGCCCGTGGATGGACAGGGGAGGTGGCTACACCTTC

d_call: NA
v_call: TRBV29-1
clone_size: NA
j_call: TRBJ2-7
cdr3_aa: CSVSGTPTYEQYF
cdr3_nt: TGCAGCGTTTCCGGGACTCCTACCTACGAGCAGTACTTC

d_call: TRBD2
v_call: TRBV16
clone_size: NA
j_call: TRBJ2-7
cdr3_aa: CASSPPMIAGYLGPYEQYF
cdr3_nt: TGTGCCAGCAGCCCTCCCATGATAGCGGGGTACCTCGGACCCTACGAGCAGTACTTC

d_call: TRBD2
v_call: TRBV2
clone_size: NA
j_call: TRBJ2-2
cdr3_aa: CASRRLAGRTGELFF
cdr3_nt: TGTGCCAGCAGACGACTAGCGGGGCGCACCGGGGAGCTGTTTTTT

d_call: NA
v_call: TRBV20-1
clone_size: few
j_call: TRBJ2-1
cdr3_aa: CSASWGHSNEQFF
cdr3_nt: TGCAGTGCTAGTTGGGGGCACTCCAATGAGCAGTTCTTC

d_call: TRBD2
v_call: TRBV5-6
clone_size: NA
j_call: TRBJ2-3
cdr3_aa: CASSLGRIAGPKGDTQYF
cdr3_nt: TGTGCCAGCAGCTTGGGAAGGATAGCGGGACCTAAGGGAGATACGCAGTATTTT

d_call: NA
v_call: TRBV28
clone_size: NA
j_call: TRBJ1-5
cdr3_aa: CASSFSPGRVEYSNQPQHF
cdr3_nt: TGTGCCAGCAGTTTTTCCCCCGGCAGGGTCGAATATAGCAATCAGCCCCAGCATTTT

d_call: TRBD1
v_call: TRBV4-1
clone_size: NA
j_call: TRBJ2-3
cdr3_aa: CASSHPTRADREYTDTQYF
cdr3_nt: TGCGCCAGCAGCCACCCAACCCGAGCGGACAGGGAATACACAGATACGCAGTATTTT

d_call: TRBD2
v_call: TRBV28
clone_size: few
j_call: TRBJ2-7
cdr3_aa: CASSPGGLAGDYEQYF
cdr3_nt: TGTGCCAGCAGCCCCGGAGGACTAGCGGGGGACTACGAGCAGTACTTC

d_call: NA
v_call: TRBV28
clone_size: NA
j_call: TRBJ2-3
cdr3_aa: CASRVTSTDTQYF
cdr3_nt: TGTGCCAGCAGGGTGACAAGCACAGATACGCAGTATTTT

d_call: TRBD2
v_call: TRBV28
clone_size: NA
j_call: TRBJ2-2
cdr3_aa: CASRARLATAGELFF
cdr3_nt: TGTGCCAGCAGGGCAAGACTAGCGACGGCCGGGGAGCTGTTTTTT

d_call: NA
v_call: TRBV11-2
clone_size: NA
j_call: TRBJ2-3
cdr3_aa: CASSPWVVGSTDTQYF
cdr3_nt: TGTGCCAGCAGCCCTTGGGTAGTCGGAAGCACAGATACGCAGTATTTT

d_call: NA
v_call: TRBV4-3
clone_size: NA
j_call: TRBJ2-2
cdr3_aa: CASSQERTELTGELFF
cdr3_nt: TGCGCCAGCAGCCAAGAGAGGACAGAGCTCACCGGGGAGCTGTTTTTT

d_call: TRBD2
v_call: TRBV5-1
clone_size: NA
j_call: TRBJ2-1
cdr3_aa: CASSATSPHNEQFF
cdr3_nt: TGCGCCAGCAGCGCGACTAGCCCCCACAATGAGCAGTTCTTC

d_call: NA
v_call: TRBV7-9
clone_size: NA
j_call: TRBJ2-5
cdr3_aa: CASSLRASQGKETQYF
cdr3_nt: TGTGCCAGCAGCTTACGGGCATCGCAGGGGAAAGAGACCCAGTACTTC

d_call: NA
v_call: TRBV7-2
clone_size: many
j_call: TRBJ2-3
cdr3_aa: CASSEITGGTDTQYF
cdr3_nt: TGTGCCAGCAGCGAGATAACAGGAGGCACAGATACGCAGTATTTT

d_call: TRBD1
v_call: TRBV4-3
clone_size: few
j_call: TRBJ2-1
cdr3_aa: CASSRTRDSLGNEQFF
cdr3_nt: TGCGCCAGCAGCCGTACCCGGGACAGCTTGGGAAATGAGCAGTTCTTC

d_call: NA
v_call: TRBV7-9
clone_size: NA
j_call: TRBJ2-4
cdr3_aa: CASSLPDGPPRIQYF
cdr3_nt: TGTGCCAGCAGCCTCCCTGACGGGCCCCCTCGCATTCAGTACTTC

d_call: NA
v_call: TRBV5-1
clone_size: NA
j_call: TRBJ2-3
cdr3_aa: CASSLVVWGASTDTQYF
cdr3_nt: TGCGCCAGCAGCCTCGTGGTCTGGGGCGCGAGCACAGATACGCAGTATTTT

d_call: NA
v_call: TRBV7-2
clone_size: NA
j_call: TRBJ2-1
cdr3_aa: CASSLRTASYNEQFF
cdr3_nt: TGTGCCAGCAGCCTAAGAACAGCGTCCTACAATGAGCAGTTCTTC

d_call: TRBD1
v_call: TRBV7-3
clone_size: few
j_call: TRBJ2-5
cdr3_aa: CASRKTGTGNKETQYF
cdr3_nt: TGTGCCAGCAGAAAAACCGGGACAGGGAATAAAGAGACCCAGTACTTC

d_call: NA
v_call: TRBV21-1
clone_size: NA
j_call: TRBJ2-7
cdr3_aa: CASSRDWYYEQYF
cdr3_nt: TGTGCCAGCAGCAGGGACTGGTACTACGAGCAGTACTTC

d_call: NA
v_call: TRBV20-1
clone_size: NA
j_call: TRBJ1-5
cdr3_aa: CSARRGASWDQPQHF
cdr3_nt: TGCAGTGCTAGAAGGGGGGCCTCGTGGGATCAGCCCCAGCATTTT

d_call: NA
v_call: TRBV15
clone_size: once
j_call: TRBJ2-7
cdr3_aa: CATSRDRDPKIYYEQYF
cdr3_nt: TGTGCCACCAGCAGAGATCGGGACCCTAAAATATACTACGAGCAGTACTTC

d_call: NA
v_call: TRBV5-8
clone_size: NA
j_call: TRBJ1-2
cdr3_aa: CASAPWQLYGYTF
cdr3_nt: TGTGCCAGCGCTCCGTGGCAGCTCTATGGCTACACCTTC

d_call: TRBD1
v_call: TRBV24-1
clone_size: NA
j_call: TRBJ2-3
cdr3_aa: CATSGTGARTDTQYF
cdr3_nt: TGTGCCACCAGTGGTACAGGGGCCCGCACAGATACGCAGTATTTT

d_call: NA
v_call: TRBV4-2
clone_size: NA
j_call: TRBJ2-5
cdr3_aa: CASSQESYRERETQYF
cdr3_nt: TGTGCCAGCAGCCAAGAGTCATACAGGGAACGAGAGACCCAGTACTTC

d_call: NA
v_call: TRBV6-4
clone_size: NA
j_call: TRBJ2-3
cdr3_aa: CASSEALNTDTQYF
cdr3_nt: TGTGCCAGCAGTGAAGCTTTGAACACAGATACGCAGTATTTT

d_call: NA
v_call: TRBV5-6
clone_size: NA
j_call: TRBJ2-7
cdr3_aa: CASSSFRRRGVKDEQYF
cdr3_nt: TGTGCCAGCAGCTCGTTCAGACGCAGGGGCGTCAAGGACGAGCAGTACTTC

d_call: TRBD1
v_call: TRBV28
clone_size: NA
j_call: TRBJ2-7
cdr3_aa: CASSLGWIWGQQNSYEQYF
cdr3_nt: TGTGCCAGCAGTTTAGGGTGGATTTGGGGACAGCAAAACTCCTACGAGCAGTACTTC

d_call: NA
v_call: TRBV12-3/TRBV12-4
clone_size: few
j_call: TRBJ2-4
cdr3_aa: CASRGNDQAKNIQYF
cdr3_nt: TGTGCCAGCAGGGGGAACGATCAAGCCAAAAACATTCAGTACTTC